This passage covers 21 T cell receptor beta chains from one sample sequenced in a study of PD-L1 blockade in urothelial cancer. This table comes from immunoSEQ multiplex PCR, and its TCRdb copy is limited to in-frame clones, with some not included. Of some 20,000 clones listed, just over 85% were seen once; the top ten hold around 3.4%. Source: PBMCs, taken around atezolizumab (anti-PD-L1) treatment. These receptors were collected from a man aged 50 to 59 with urothelial cancer.

The CDR3, as DNA: TGTGCTAGTGGTTCTAGCGGGGGAATCACAGATACGCAGTATTTT. Amino acids: CASGSSGGITDTQYF. This rearrangement joins TRBV12-5 to TRBJ2-3, with 10 bases fitting TRBD2. Germline assignment: CDR1 LGHNT and CDR2 FRNRAP. The V gene end was trimmed by 4 bases and the J gene end by 2 bases; junction bases not matched to a gene: 3. The CDR3 is 15 amino acids. Full variable domain (remainder filled in from reference TRBV12-5 and TRBJ2-3): DARVTQTPRHKVTEMGQEVTMRCQPILGHNTVFWYRQTMMQGLELLAYFRNRAPLDDSGMPKDRFSAEMPDATLATLKIQPSEPRDSAVYFCASGSSGGITDTQYFGPGTRLTVL.

V usage is TRBV2 and J usage is TRBJ2-3; 8 bases are shared with TRBD1. The CDR3 length is 16 residues. From germline, CDR1 is SNHLY and CDR2 FYNNEI. V was pared by 6 bases and J by 5 bases, with 13 bases of the junction left unmatched. The CDR3 DNA sequence: TGTGCCAGCAGCCTTGAGACAGGGGCAAGGGGAGATACGCAGTATTTT. Amino acid sequence: CASSLETGARGDTQYF. The whole variable domain, remainder taken from reference TRBV2 and TRBJ2-3, is EPEVTQTPSHQVTQMGQEVILRCVPISNHLYFYWYRQILGQKVEFLVSFYNNEISEKSEIFDDQFSVERPDGSNFTLKIRSTKLEDSAMYFCASSLETGARGDTQYFGPGTRLTVL.

The V gene is TRBV6-5, the J gene TRBJ2-5; no clear D. This CDR3 comprises 15 residues. V shed 2 bases and J shed 2 bases, with 12 bases lying between them. Germline CDR1 reads MNHEY; CDR2 reads SVGAGI. The CDR3 loop reads CASSYTRTAQETQYF. DNA of the CDR3: TGTGCCAGCAGTTACACTCGAACAGCTCAAGAGACCCAGTACTTC.

The chain joins TRBV6-1 to TRBJ2-3; 12 bases align to TRBD2. The junction had 6 bases not matched to a gene; V was cut back by 1 base and J by 1 base. The germline V gene encodes CDR1 MNHNS and CDR2 SASEGT. CDR3 length: 18 residues. The CDR3 sequence: CASSEGSSGRVGTDTQYF. The DNA of the CDR3 is TGTGCCAGCAGTGAAGGGTCTAGCGGGAGGGTGGGCACAGATACGCAGTATTTT.

The chain combines TRBV11-1 with TRBJ1-6, with no clear D. This CDR3 region has 14 residues. From germline, CDR1 is SGHAT and CDR2 FQDESV (reference sequence). V was trimmed by 5 bases and J by 9 bases, leaving 14 bases between them. In DNA form, the CDR3 reads TGTGCCAGCAGCCCAGAGGTGGCAGTTTCACCCCTCCACTTT. Its translation is CASSPEVAVSPLHF.

The rearrangement joins TRBV2 to TRBJ2-5, with TRBD1 as a possible D gene (6 bases). Germline lookup yields CDR1 SNHLY and CDR2 FYNNEI. The CDR3 consists of 13 residues. Trimming cost V 5 bases and J 6 bases, with 13 bases left between them. The CDR3 DNA follows: TGTGCCAGCAGTCCCCAACAGGGACAGACCCAGTACTTC. Amino acid sequence: CASSPQQGQTQYF. Filled out from reference TRBV2 and TRBJ2-5, the complete variable domain reads EPEVTQTPSHQVTQMGQEVILRCVPISNHLYFYWYRQILGQKVEFLVSFYNNEISEKSEIFDDQFSVERPDGSNFTLKIRSTKLEDSAMYFCASSPQQGQTQYFGPGTRLLVL.

The chain uses TRBV7-9 and TRBJ1-3, with D unresolved. Trimming removed 10 bases from V and 0 bases from J, with 7 bases in between. Germline assignment: CDR1 SEHNR and CDR2 FQNEAQ (reference sequence). This CDR3 is 12 amino acids long. The CDR3 coding sequence is TGTGCCACTAGGAGCTCTGGAAACACCATATATTTT. Amino acids: CATRSSGNTIYF.

This clone was counted a single time. This chain uses TRBV10-1 with TRBJ2-3; weak D call: TRBD2 (7 bases). V was pared by 5 bases and J by 4 bases, with 13 bases between. The CDR3 contains 14 residues. Germline V gives CDR1 WNHNN, CDR2 SYGVQD (reference sequence). The CDR3 sequence: CASSLGGPADTQYF. CDR3 sequence (DNA): TGCGCCAGCAGTCTCGGGGGGCCCGCAGATACGCAGTATTTT.

This chain links TRBV6-5 with TRBJ2-6, with 7 bases lining up with TRBD2. The CDR3 loop spans 16 amino acids. CDR1 is MNHEY, CDR2 SVGAGI, per germline. V lost 4 bases to trimming and J lost 2 bases; unmatched junction nucleotides: 5. DNA of the CDR3: TGTGCCAGCAGTTGGGAGGGAGGGGCTGGGGCCAACGTCCTGACTTTC. Residues: CASSWEGGAGANVLTF.

The CDR3 loop is CATTGPGGYTF. CDR3 in DNA: TGTGCCACCACAGGGCCAGGTGGCTACACCTTC. The J gene is TRBJ1-2, the V gene TRBV5-4; perhaps TRBD1 as D (6 bases). Germline V gene data show CDR1 as SGHNT and CDR2 as YYREEE (reference sequence). CDR3 length equals 11 residues. Trimming shortened V by 9 bases and J by 7 bases, and 13 bases separated the two germline ends.

This chain joins TRBV5-4 and TRBJ2-5; 8 nucleotides agree with TRBD1. Per germline, CDR1 SGHNT and CDR2 YYREEE (reference sequence). The CDR3 extends over 13 amino acids. The V and J ends lost 4 bases and 6 bases, in that order; junction bases with no gene match: 5. CDR3 nucleotide sequence: TGTGCCAGCAGCCCAGGACAGGGAAAGACCCAGTACTTC. Protein product: CASSPGQGKTQYF.

This chain joins TRBV19 and TRBJ2-7; 7 bases align to TRBD1. Germline lookup yields CDR1 LNHDA and CDR2 SQIVND (reference sequence). The CDR3 sequence is 15 residues long. J gave up 3 bases and V 0 bases, and 5 bases lay outside the gene matches. The CDR3 nucleotides are TGTGCCAGTAGTATAGATCAACAGGGGAGCTACGAGCAGTACTTC. Translating it yields CASSIDQQGSYEQYF.

The chain links TRBV27 to TRBJ2-5; no reliable D call. CDR3 length equals 11 residues. Trimming pared 3 bases from V and 4 bases from J, leaving 3 bases between. Germline V gives CDR1 MNHEY, CDR2 SMNVEV (reference sequence). The DNA of the CDR3 is TGTGCCAGCAGTTTTAGAGAGACCCAGTACTTC. Amino acids: CASSFRETQYF.

The chain joins TRBV18 to TRBJ1-2; TRBD1 matches 8 bases. J lost 4 bases, V lost 0 bases, and 4 bases had no gene match. CDR1 KGHSH and CDR2 LQKENI come from the germline V gene. The CDR3 is made up of 15 amino acids. The CDR3 region is CASSPPETGVYGYTF. CDR3 DNA sequence: TGTGCCAGCTCACCACCGGAGACAGGGGTCTATGGCTACACCTTC. Based on the CDR3 plus reference TRBV18 and TRBJ1-2, the full variable domain is NAGVMQNPRHLVRRRGQEARLRCSPMKGHSHVYWYRQLPEEGLKFMVYLQKENIIDESGMPKERFSAEFPKEGPSILRIQQVVRGDSAAYFCASSPPETGVYGYTFGSGTRLTVV.

The chain is built from TRBV2 and TRBJ2-1, with D tentatively TRBD1 (6 bases). The germline V gene encodes CDR1 SNHLY and CDR2 FYNNEI. Trimming cost V 6 bases and J 0 bases, with 12 bases left between them. The CDR3 totals 15 residues. Here the CDR3 reads CASRLDSRSYNEQFF. The CDR3 DNA reads as TGTGCCAGCAGGTTGGACAGCCGCTCCTACAATGAGCAGTTCTTC.

The chain recombines TRBV7-9 with TRBJ2-2; 7 positions match TRBD1. V lost 10 bases, J lost 4 bases, and 9 bases stayed unmatched. The CDR3 spans 14 residues. Germline values: CDR1 SEHNR, CDR2 FQNEAQ (reference sequence). The CDR3 spells CANQRDSSTGELFF. For the CDR3, the DNA is TGTGCCAACCAGAGGGACAGTTCCACCGGGGAGCTGTTTTTT.

The V and J genes are TRBV10-2 and TRBJ2-7; D might be TRBD1 (6 bases). V was shortened by 6 bases and J by 1 base, with 7 bases between the two germline ends. The germline gives CDR1 WSHSY, CDR2 SAAADI. The CDR3 is 12 residues long. The chain's CDR3 is CASRTGSYEQYF. CDR3 DNA sequence: TGCGCCAGCAGAACAGGGTCCTACGAGCAGTACTTC.

The chain employs TRBV18 and TRBJ2-1; 10 bases map to TRBD1. The CDR3 has 17 residues. The germline gives CDR1 KGHSH, CDR2 LQKENI. Unmatched junction bases numbered 8, after V lost 6 bases and J lost 0 bases. The CDR3 region is CASSPTGDRGSYNEQFF. The DNA for the CDR3 is TGTGCCAGCTCCCCGACGGGGGACAGGGGCTCCTACAATGAGCAGTTCTTC.

The rearrangement uses TRBV28 and TRBJ2-1; D remains unclear. The CDR3 has 14 residues. Germline CDR1 and CDR2: MDHEN and SYDVKM. V lost 2 bases and J lost 2, with 7 bases in between. The CDR3 sequence is CASSLLQTYNEQFF. The DNA for the CDR3 is TGTGCCAGCAGTTTACTACAGACCTACAATGAGCAGTTCTTC. Complete variable domain (other parts from reference TRBV28 and TRBJ2-1): DVKVTQSSRYLVKRTGEKVFLECVQDMDHENMFWYRQDPGLGLRLIYFSYDVKMKEKGDIPEGYSVSREKKERFSLILESASTNQTSMYLCASSLLQTYNEQFFGPGTRLTVL.

The count of this clone is one. As DNA, the CDR3 is TGTGCCAGCAGCGACTTAGCGGCTGGGGCAACTAATGAAAAACTGTTTTTT. It yields the protein CASSDLAAGATNEKLFF. This chain joins TRBV5-8 and TRBJ1-4; no clear D gene. Trimming removed 4 bases at V and 0 bases at J, with 16 bases between. The germline CDR1 and CDR2 sequences are SGHTS and YDEGEE. This CDR3 has 17 residues.

CDR3 coding DNA: TGTGCCAGCAGTGAAGGGCACAGCCCGAATTCCTACGAGCAGTACTTC. Translation gives CASSEGHSPNSYEQYF. The rearrangement joins TRBV6-1 to TRBJ2-7; D gene ambiguous. The V gene lost 1 base and the J gene lost 1 base, with 14 bases spanning the gap. From germline, CDR1 is MNHNS and CDR2 SASEGT. The CDR3 runs to 16 residues.